This TCR beta chain was captured in a study of T cell repertoires in cytomegalovirus infection. Study in general: The public TCR beta signatures pointed to both CMV infection and matching HLA type.

With regard to this clonotype: The antigen remains unidentified. One end of the junction varies from germline; a read error may be responsible.

Study conclusions and caveats: Pooled public TCR beta family frequency picked out CMV carriers with the relevant HLA. CMV-specific TCR beta clonotypes restricted by HLA-C dominated the ex vivo response.

CDR3 length equals 17 residues. Germline V gene data show CDR1 as ENHRY and CDR2 as SYGVKD. A single record per CDR3 protein comes from TCRdb applying MiXCR to the reads. The sample lists about 260,000 distinct CDR3 sequences; approximately 15% were seen once. This sequence joins TRBV10-3 and TRBJ2-1, with D possibly being TRBD2 (6 bases). The sample taken for sequencing was PBMCs. The TCR sequence derives from a human donor in good health (CMV status not recorded). Some clones in this sample may be carry-over from other donors' samples. CDR3 nucleotide sequence: TGTGCCAGCAGCGGGTTGTCTACCCGGACTCGTAACAATGAGAAGTTCTTC. Its protein product is CASSGLSTRTRNNEKFF.